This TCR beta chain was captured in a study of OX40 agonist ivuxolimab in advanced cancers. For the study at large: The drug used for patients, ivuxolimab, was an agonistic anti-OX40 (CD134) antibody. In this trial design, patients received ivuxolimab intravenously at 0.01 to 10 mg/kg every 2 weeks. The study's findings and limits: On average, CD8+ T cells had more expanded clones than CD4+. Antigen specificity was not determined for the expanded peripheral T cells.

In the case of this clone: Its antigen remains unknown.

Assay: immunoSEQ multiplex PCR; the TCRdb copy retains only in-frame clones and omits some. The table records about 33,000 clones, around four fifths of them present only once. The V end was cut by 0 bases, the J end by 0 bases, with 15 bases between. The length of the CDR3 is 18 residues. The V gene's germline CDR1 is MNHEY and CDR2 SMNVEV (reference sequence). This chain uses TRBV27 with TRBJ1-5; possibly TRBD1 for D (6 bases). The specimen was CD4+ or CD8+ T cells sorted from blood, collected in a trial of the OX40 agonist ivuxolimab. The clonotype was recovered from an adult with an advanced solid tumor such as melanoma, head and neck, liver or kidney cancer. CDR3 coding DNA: TGTGCCAGCAGTTTATCGTTAAACAGGGTTCATAGCAATCAGCCCCAGCATTTT. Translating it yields CASSLSLNRVHSNQPQHF.